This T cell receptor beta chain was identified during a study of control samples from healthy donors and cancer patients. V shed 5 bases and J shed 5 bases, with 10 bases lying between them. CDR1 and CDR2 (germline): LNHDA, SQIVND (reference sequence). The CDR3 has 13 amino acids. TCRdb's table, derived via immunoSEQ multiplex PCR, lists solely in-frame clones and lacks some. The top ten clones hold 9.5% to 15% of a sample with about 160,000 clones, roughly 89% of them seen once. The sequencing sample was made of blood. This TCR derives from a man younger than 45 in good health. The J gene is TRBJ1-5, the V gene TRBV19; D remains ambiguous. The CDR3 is CASSLDRYQPQHF. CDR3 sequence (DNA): TGTGCCAGTAGTCTGGACCGTTATCAGCCCCAGCATTTT.